This record looks at one T cell receptor (beta chain) sequence and its context. This sample stems from a study of blood T cells in healthy people across ages. Germline V CDR1 and CDR2: SNHLY, FYNNEI. The CDR3 contains 14 residues. V lost 7 bases and J lost 0, with 13 bases in between. It was with a sample-barcoded 5' primer and a J-beta primer mix that a second PCR of about 6 to 12 cycles was run. TCRdb itself ran the 5' RACE reads through MiXCR, one entry per CDR3 protein. The sample lists 980,000 or so distinct CDR3 sequences; about 48% were seen once. The J gene is TRBJ2-7, the V gene TRBV2; the D is unclear. Sequencing input: blood. This receptor was taken from a man aged 30 to 39 in good health. The CDR3 DNA follows: TGTGCCAGCATCCGGAACGTCCTCTCCTACGAGCAGTACTTC. It encodes CASIRNVLSYEQYF.